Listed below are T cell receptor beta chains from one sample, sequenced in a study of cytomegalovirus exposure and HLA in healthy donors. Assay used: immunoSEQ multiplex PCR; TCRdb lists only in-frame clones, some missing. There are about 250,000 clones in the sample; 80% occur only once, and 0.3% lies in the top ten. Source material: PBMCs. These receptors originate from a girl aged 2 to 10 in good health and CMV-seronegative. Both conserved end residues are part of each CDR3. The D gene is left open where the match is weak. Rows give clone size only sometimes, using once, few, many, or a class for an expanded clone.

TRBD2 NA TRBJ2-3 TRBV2 CASGSGRDLDTQYF TGTGCCAGCGGTAGCGGGAGAGATTTAGATACGCAGTATTTT
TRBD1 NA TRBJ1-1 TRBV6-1 CASKLQGMNTEAFF TGTGCCAGCAAACTACAGGGGATGAACACTGAAGCTTTCTTT
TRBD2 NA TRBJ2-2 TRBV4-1 CASSWTSGSPGELFF TGCGCCAGCAGCTGGACTAGCGGGTCCCCCGGGGAGCTGTTTTTT
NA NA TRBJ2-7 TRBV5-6 CASSLANTVLKQYF TGTGCCAGCAGCTTGGCCAACACCGTCCTCAAGCAGTACTTC
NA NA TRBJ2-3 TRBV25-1 CASSKERGTDTQYF TGTGCCAGCAGTAAGGAGAGGGGGACAGATACGCAGTATTTT
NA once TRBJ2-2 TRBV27 CASSINRAGELFF TGTGCCAGCAGTATCAACAGGGCCGGGGAGCTGTTTTTT
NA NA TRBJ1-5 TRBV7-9 CASSFTRDQPQHF TGTGCCAGCAGCTTCACCAGGGATCAGCCCCAGCATTTT
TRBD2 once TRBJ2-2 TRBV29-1 CSGYLAGRTGELFF TGCAGCGGCTATCTAGCGGGACGGACCGGGGAGCTGTTTTTT
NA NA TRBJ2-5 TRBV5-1 CASSLAQAQETQYF TGCGCCAGCAGCTTGGCTCAGGCCCAAGAGACCCAGTACTTC
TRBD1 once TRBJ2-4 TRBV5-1 CASSPQGAPFQYF TGCGCCAGCAGTCCCCAGGGGGCGCCTTTTCAGTACTTC
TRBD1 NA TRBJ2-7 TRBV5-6 CASSFHRTGGAEQYF TGTGCCAGCAGCTTTCATCGGACAGGAGGAGCCGAGCAGTACTTC
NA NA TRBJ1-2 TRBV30 CAWRQGNGYTF TGTGCCTGGAGGCAGGGGAATGGCTACACCTTC
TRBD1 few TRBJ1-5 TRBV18 CASSPPGQGKPQHF TGTGCCAGCTCACCCCCGGGACAGGGAAAGCCCCAGCATTTT
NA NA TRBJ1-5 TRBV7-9 CASSLVRSGDNQPQHF TGTGCCAGCAGCTTAGTGCGGTCAGGGGACAATCAGCCCCAGCATTTT
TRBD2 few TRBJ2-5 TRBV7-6 CASSLLAGAATQETQYF TGTGCCAGCAGCTTACTAGCGGGTGCGGCTACCCAAGAGACCCAGTACTTC
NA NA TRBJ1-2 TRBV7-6 CASSLGDRRGYGYTF TGTGCCAGCAGCTTAGGTGATAGGAGGGGATATGGCTACACCTTC
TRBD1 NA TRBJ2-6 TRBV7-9 CASSLIGTGISGANVLTF TGTGCCAGCAGCTTAATCGGGACAGGGATCTCTGGGGCCAACGTCCTGACTTTC
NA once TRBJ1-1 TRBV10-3 CAITPRGMHTEAFF TGTGCCATCACCCCCAGGGGTATGCACACTGAAGCTTTCTTT
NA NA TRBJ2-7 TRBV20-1 CSASGTYEQYF TGCAGTGCCAGCGGAACCTACGAGCAGTACTTC
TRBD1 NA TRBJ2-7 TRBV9 CASSVVDGTALGEQYF TGTGCCAGCAGCGTAGTAGATGGGACAGCGTTAGGGGAGCAGTACTTC
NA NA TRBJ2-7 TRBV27 CASSFLGSGQYF TGTGCCAGCAGTTTTCTTGGTAGTGGGCAGTACTTC
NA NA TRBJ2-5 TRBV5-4 CASSWGGAANQETQYF TGTGCCAGCAGCTGGGGGGGGGCGGCGAACCAAGAGACCCAGTACTTC
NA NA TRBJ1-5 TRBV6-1 CASSEVGGNNQPQHF TGTGCCAGCAGTGAAGTCGGAGGGAACAATCAGCCCCAGCATTTT